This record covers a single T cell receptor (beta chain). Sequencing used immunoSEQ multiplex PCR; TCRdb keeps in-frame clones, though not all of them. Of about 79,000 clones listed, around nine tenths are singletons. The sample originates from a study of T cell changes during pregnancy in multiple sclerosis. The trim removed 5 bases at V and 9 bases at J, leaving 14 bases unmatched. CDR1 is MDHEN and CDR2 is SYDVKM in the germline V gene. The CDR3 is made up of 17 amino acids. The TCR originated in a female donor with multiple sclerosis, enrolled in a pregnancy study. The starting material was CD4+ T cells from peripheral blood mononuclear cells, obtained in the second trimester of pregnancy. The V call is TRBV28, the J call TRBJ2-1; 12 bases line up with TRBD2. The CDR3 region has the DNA TGTGCCAGCAGTCCGGAGCGACTAGCGGGAGTAGGTAGTGAGCAGTTCTTC. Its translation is CASSPERLAGVGSEQFF.